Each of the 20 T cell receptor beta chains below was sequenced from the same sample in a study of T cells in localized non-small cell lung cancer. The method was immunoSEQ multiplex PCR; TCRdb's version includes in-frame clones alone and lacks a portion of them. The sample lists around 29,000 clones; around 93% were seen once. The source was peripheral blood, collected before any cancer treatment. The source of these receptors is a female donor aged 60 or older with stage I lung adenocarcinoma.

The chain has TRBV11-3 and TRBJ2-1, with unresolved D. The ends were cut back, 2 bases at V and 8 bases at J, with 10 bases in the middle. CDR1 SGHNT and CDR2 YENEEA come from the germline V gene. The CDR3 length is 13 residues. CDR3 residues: CASSLTILDEQFF. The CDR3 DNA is TGTGCCAGCAGCTTAACGATTCTCGATGAGCAGTTCTTC.

In DNA form, the CDR3 reads TGTGCCAGCAGCGTATCCCCGGGACAGGGTCTCACAGATACGCAGTATTTT. It encodes CASSVSPGQGLTDTQYF. J is TRBJ2-3 and V is TRBV9, with TRBD1 matching 9 bases. CDR3 length: 17 amino acids. V trimming: 1 base; J trimming: 2 bases; junction bases outside the gene matches: 8. The germline CDR1 and CDR2 sequences are SGDLS and YYNGEE. The full variable domain, rest sourced from reference TRBV9 and TRBJ2-3, is DSGVTQTPKHLITATGQRVTLRCSPRSGDLSVYWYQQSLDQGLQFLIQYYNGEERAKGNILERFSAQQFPDLHSELNLSSLELGDSALYFCASSVSPGQGLTDTQYFGPGTRLTVL.

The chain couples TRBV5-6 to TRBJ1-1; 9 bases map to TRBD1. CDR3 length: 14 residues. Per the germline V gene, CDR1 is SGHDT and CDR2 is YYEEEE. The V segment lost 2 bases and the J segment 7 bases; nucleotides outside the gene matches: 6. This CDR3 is CASSFVGTGIEAFF. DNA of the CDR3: TGTGCCAGCAGCTTTGTCGGGACAGGGATTGAAGCTTTCTTT.

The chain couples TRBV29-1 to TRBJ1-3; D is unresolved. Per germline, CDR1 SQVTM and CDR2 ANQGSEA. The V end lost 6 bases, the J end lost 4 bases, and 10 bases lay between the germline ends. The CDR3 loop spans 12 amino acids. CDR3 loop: CSVPLEGNTIYF. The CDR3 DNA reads TGCAGCGTCCCACTTGAGGGAAACACCATATATTTT.

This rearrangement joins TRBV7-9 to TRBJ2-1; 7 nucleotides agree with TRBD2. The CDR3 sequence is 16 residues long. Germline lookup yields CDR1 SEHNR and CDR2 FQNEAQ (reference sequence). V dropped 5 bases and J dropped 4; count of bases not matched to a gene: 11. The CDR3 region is CASSPNLGRGYNEQFF. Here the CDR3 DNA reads TGTGCCAGCAGCCCAAACCTGGGGAGGGGTTACAATGAGCAGTTCTTC.

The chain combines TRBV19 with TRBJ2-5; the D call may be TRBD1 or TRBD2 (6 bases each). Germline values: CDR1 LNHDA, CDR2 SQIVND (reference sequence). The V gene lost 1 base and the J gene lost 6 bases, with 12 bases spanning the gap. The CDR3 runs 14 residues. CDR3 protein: CASSIGTGAKTQYF. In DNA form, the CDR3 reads TGTGCCAGTAGTATAGGAACGGGGGCGAAGACCCAGTACTTC.

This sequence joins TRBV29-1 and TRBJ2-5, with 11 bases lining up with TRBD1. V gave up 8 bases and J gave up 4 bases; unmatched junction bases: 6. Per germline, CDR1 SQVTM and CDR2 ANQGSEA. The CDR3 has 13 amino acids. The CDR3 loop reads CSTTGTGGETQYF. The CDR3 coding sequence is TGCAGCACAACCGGGACAGGGGGAGAGACCCAGTACTTC.

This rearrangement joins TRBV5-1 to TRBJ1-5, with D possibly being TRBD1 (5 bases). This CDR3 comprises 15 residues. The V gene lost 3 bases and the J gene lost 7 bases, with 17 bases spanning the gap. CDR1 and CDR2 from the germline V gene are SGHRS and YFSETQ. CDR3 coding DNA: TGCGCCAGCAGCTGGAACACAGGTGAGGGACAGCCCCAGCATTTT. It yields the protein CASSWNTGEGQPQHF.

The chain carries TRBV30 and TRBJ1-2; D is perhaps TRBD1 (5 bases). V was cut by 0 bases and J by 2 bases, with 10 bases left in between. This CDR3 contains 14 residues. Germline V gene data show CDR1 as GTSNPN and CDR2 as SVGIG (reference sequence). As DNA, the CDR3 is TGTGCCTGGAGTGTACTAGGGGCGAACTATGGCTACACCTTC. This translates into CAWSVLGANYGYTF.

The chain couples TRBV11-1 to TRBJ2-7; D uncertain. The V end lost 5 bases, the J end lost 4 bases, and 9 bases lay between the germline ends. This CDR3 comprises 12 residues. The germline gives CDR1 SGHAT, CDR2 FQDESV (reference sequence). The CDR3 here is CASSKDGYEQYF. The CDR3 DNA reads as TGTGCCAGCAGCAAGGACGGATACGAGCAGTACTTC.

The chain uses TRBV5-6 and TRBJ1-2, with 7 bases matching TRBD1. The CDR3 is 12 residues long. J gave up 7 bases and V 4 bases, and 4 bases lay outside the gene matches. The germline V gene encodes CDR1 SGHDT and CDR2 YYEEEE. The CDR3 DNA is TGTGCCAGCAGCGACAGGGAGACTGGCTACACCTTC. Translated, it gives CASSDRETGYTF.

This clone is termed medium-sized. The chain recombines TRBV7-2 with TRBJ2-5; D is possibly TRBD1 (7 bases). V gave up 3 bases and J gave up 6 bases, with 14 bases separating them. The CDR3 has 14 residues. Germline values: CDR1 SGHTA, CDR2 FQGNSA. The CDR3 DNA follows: TGTGCCAGCAGCTTGGAGACAGGGAGGAAGACCCAGTACTTC. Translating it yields CASSLETGRKTQYF. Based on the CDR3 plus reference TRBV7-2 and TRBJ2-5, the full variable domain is GAGVSQSPSNKVTEKGKDVELRCDPISGHTALYWYRQSLGQGLEFLIYFQGNSAPDKSGLPSDRFSAERTGGSVSTLTIQRTQQEDSAVYLCASSLETGRKTQYFGPGTRLLVL.

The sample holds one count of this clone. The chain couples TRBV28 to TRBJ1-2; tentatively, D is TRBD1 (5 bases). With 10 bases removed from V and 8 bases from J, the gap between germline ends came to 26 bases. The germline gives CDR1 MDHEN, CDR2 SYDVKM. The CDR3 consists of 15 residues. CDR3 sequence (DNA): TGTGCCATCCCCGGGGGGTCCGGTAATGCTCGGGGCTACACCTTC. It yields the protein CAIPGGSGNARGYTF.

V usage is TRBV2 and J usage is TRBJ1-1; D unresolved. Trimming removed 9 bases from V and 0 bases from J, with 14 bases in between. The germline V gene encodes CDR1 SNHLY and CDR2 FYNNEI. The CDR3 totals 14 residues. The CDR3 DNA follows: TGTGCCAGTCTTCAAAGGCCTATGAACACTGAAGCTTTCTTT. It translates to CASLQRPMNTEAFF. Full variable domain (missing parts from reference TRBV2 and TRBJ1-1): EPEVTQTPSHQVTQMGQEVILRCVPISNHLYFYWYRQILGQKVEFLVSFYNNEISEKSEIFDDQFSVERPDGSNFTLKIRSTKLEDSAMYFCASLQRPMNTEAFFGQGTRLTVV.

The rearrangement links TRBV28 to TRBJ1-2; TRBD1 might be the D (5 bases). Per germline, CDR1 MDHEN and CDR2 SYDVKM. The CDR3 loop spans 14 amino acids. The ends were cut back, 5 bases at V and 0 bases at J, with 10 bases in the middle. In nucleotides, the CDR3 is TGTGCCAGCAGTCACAAGACAGCTAACTATGGCTACACCTTC. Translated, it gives CASSHKTANYGYTF.

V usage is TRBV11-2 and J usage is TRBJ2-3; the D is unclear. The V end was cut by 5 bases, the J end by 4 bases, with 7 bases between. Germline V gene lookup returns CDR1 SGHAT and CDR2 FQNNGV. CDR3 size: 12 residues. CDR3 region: CASSLGPDTQYF. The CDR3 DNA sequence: TGTGCCAGCAGCCTCGGTCCAGATACGCAGTATTTT.

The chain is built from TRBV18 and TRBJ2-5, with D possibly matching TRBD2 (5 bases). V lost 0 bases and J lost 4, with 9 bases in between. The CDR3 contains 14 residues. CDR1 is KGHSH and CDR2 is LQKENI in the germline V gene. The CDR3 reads CASSPPWGAETQYF. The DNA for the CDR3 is TGTGCCAGCTCACCACCATGGGGAGCAGAGACCCAGTACTTC.

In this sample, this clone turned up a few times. The CDR3 here is CASTRGGASSYEQYF. The CDR3 DNA is TGTGCCAGCACCCGGGGCGGAGCGAGCTCCTACGAGCAGTACTTC. The chain is built from TRBV28 and TRBJ2-7, with D perhaps given as TRBD1 or TRBD2 (5 bases each). The germline V and J ends were trimmed by 7 bases and 0 bases, with 16 bases remaining between them. The CDR3 sequence is 15 residues long. Germline CDR1 MDHEN, CDR2 SYDVKM. The complete variable domain, with remaining parts taken from reference TRBV28 and TRBJ2-7, reads DVKVTQSSRYLVKRTGEKVFLECVQDMDHENMFWYRQDPGLGLRLIYFSYDVKMKEKGDIPEGYSVSREKKERFSLILESASTNQTSMYLCASTRGGASSYEQYFGPGTRLTVT.

The CDR3: CASSSYSKREQYF. DNA of the CDR3: TGTGCCAGCAGCTCCTATAGTAAGCGGGAGCAGTACTTC. The chain couples TRBV7-9 to TRBJ2-7, with D possibly matching TRBD2 (5 bases). The CDR3 has 13 amino acids. The ends were cut back, 4 bases at V and 7 bases at J, with 14 bases in the middle. Per the germline V gene, CDR1 is SEHNR and CDR2 is FQNEAQ (reference sequence).

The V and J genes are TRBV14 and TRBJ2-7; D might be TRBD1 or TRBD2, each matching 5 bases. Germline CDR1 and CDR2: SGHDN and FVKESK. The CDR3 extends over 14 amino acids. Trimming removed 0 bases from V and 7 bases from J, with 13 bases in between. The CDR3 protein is CASSQDGDLGEQYF. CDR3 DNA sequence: TGTGCCAGCAGCCAAGACGGGGACCTGGGGGAGCAGTACTTC.